This T cell receptor (beta chain) was recorded in a study of blood T cell repertoires in COVID-19. Study-wide background: The United States, Italy and Spain were the sources of the acute and convalescent COVID-19 samples.

CDR1 and CDR2 from the germline V gene are SQVTM and ANQGSEA. This CDR3 has 12 residues. V was clipped by 4 bases and J by 4 bases, with 11 bases between them. In the original processing: It was from reference gene primer amplification that nucleated cell counts were estimated. The table came from immunoSEQ multiplex PCR; TCRdb's copy has only in-frame clones and leaves some out. V and J calls and clone size are copied from that table; D and trimming were computed from the DNA. The sample has some 93,000 clones; 86% are singletons. V is TRBV29-1 and J is TRBJ2-7; no firm D call. The sequence was obtained from an elderly woman with acute or convalescent COVID-19. Input material: peripheral blood. CDR3 nucleotide sequence: TGCAGCGTTGTTCTAGGCGTGTACGAGCAGTACTTC. As protein: CSVVLGVYEQYF.